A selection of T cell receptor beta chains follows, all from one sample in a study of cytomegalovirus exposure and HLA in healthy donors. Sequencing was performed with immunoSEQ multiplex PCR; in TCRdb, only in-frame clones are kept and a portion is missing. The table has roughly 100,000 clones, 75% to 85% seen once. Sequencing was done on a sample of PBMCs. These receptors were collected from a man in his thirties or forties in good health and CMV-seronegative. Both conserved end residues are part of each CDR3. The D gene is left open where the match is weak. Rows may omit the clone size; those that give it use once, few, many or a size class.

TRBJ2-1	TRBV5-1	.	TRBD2	TGCGCCAGCAGGTCCGAGATCCGCGGGAGCTATGAGCAGTTCTTC	CASRSEIRGSYEQFF
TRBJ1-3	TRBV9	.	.	TGTGCCAGCAGCGCACCGAGTGGAAACACCATATATTTT	CASSAPSGNTIYF
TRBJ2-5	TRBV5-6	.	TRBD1	TGTGCCAGCAGCCCGTTTGGACAGGACCGAACGGCAGAGACCCAGTACTTC	CASSPFGQDRTAETQYF
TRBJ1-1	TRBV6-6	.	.	TGTGCCACCGTGGGGTTGAGGGACACTGAAGCTTTCTTT	CATVGLRDTEAFF
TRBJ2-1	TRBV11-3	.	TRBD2	TGTGCCAGCAGCCCCCCTGGGACTACAGTCAATGAGCAGTTCTTC	CASSPPGTTVNEQFF
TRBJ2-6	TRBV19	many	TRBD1	TGTGCCAGTATGGGGAGACAGGGGAGAACTGGGGCCAACGTCCTGACTTTC	CASMGRQGRTGANVLTF
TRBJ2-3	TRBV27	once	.	TGTGCCAGCAGTTTATCCCCCGGTCTGACAGATACGCAGTATTTT	CASSLSPGLTDTQYF
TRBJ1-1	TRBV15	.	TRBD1	TGTGCCACCAGCACCAGGGGGGTTCGGACTGAAGCTTTCTTT	CATSTRGVRTEAFF
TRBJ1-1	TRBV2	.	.	TGTGCCAGCAGTGGGGCCAATGGTGGCACTGAAGCTTTCTTT	CASSGANGGTEAFF
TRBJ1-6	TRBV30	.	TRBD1	TGTGCCTGGAGTGTGCAGGGGGTCTCACCCCTCCACTTT	CAWSVQGVSPLHF
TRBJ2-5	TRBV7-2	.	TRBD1	TGTGCCAGCAGCTCACACCGGACAGGGCCACAAGAGACCCAGTACTTC	CASSSHRTGPQETQYF
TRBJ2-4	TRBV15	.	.	TGTGCCACCAGCCCCTTCTCTAGCGCCAAAAACATTCAGTACTTC	CATSPFSSAKNIQYF
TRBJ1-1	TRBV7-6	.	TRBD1	TGTGCCAGCAGCTCACAGGGGGACACTGAAGCTTTCTTT	CASSSQGDTEAFF
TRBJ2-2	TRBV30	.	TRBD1	TGTGCCTGGAACAGGGGAACGGAAACCGGGGAGCTGTTTTTT	CAWNRGTETGELFF
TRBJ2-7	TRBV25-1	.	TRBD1	TGTGCCACCAGCGAGACAGGGGGAACCTACGAGCAGTACTTC	CATSETGGTYEQYF
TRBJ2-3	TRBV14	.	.	TGTGCCAGCAGCCAAGGGTGGCAGCGATACACAGATACGCAGTATTTT	CASSQGWQRYTDTQYF
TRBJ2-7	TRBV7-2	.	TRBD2	TGTGCCAGCAGACTAGCGGGGACCTACGAGCAGTACTTC	CASRLAGTYEQYF
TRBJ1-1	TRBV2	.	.	TGTGCCAGCAGTGGCCGAGGGAACACTGAAGCTTTCTTT	CASSGRGNTEAFF
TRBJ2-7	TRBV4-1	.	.	TGCGCCAGCAGCCAAATAGACAGATTCTACGAGCAGTACTTC	CASSQIDRFYEQYF
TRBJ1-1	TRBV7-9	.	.	TGTGCCAGCAGCTTAGTATCCAGGGCCACTGAAGCTTTCTTT	CASSLVSRATEAFF
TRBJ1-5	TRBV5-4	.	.	TGTGCCAGCAGCTTGGGAGGGGGAACTAATCAGCCCCAGCATTTT	CASSLGGGTNQPQHF
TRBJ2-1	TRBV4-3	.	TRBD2	TGCGCCAGCAGCCGCCTGGCGGGGGGGTACAATGAGCAGTTCTTC	CASSRLAGGYNEQFF
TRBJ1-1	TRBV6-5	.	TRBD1	TGTGCCAGCAGTTACTCGCAGGGGGCGAGGACTGAAGCTTTCTTT	CASSYSQGARTEAFF
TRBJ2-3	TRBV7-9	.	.	TGTGCCAGCAGCCCCGTAGCGATAGATACGCAGTATTTT	CASSPVAIDTQYF
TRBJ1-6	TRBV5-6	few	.	TGTGCCAGCAGCTTGGGCAGGCTGCCACCCCTCCACTTT	CASSLGRLPPLHF
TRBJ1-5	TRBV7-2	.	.	TGTGCCAGCAGCACCGACAGGCGCAATCAGCCCCAGCATTTT	CASSTDRRNQPQHF
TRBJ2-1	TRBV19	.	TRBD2	TGTGCCAGTAGCCCTAGCGGGAGCGCCTACAATGAGCAGTTCTTC	CASSPSGSAYNEQFF
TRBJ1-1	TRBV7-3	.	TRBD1	TGTGCCAGCAGCTTAACCTCCGGACAGGGGGCGAAACGCGCTGAAGCTTTCTTT	CASSLTSGQGAKRAEAFF
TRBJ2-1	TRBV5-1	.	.	TGCGCCAGCAGCTTGGGGGACAAGAACAATGAGCAGTTCTTC	CASSLGDKNNEQFF
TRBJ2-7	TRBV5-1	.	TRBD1	TGCGCCAGCAGCTTCGACAGGGCCTACGAGCAGTACTTC	CASSFDRAYEQYF
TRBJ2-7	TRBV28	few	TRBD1	TGTGCCAGCAGTTCCCCAGGGGGCCACGAGCAGTACTTC	CASSSPGGHEQYF
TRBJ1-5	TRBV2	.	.	TGTGCCAGCAGCGAAACAGGGACCAATCAGCCCCAGCATTTT	CASSETGTNQPQHF
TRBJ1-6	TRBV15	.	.	TGTGCCACCAGCAGAGTTATGGGGGCAAGGGTCCTTTCACCCCTCCACTTT	CATSRVMGARVLSPLHF
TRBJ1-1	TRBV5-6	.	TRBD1	TGTGCCAGCAGCTTGGGGGACAGGGGGTTGGGAGCTTTCTTT	CASSLGDRGLGAFF
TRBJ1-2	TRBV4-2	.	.	TGTGCCAGCAGCCAAGATAGGAGGGCGGCTAACTATGGCTACACCTTC	CASSQDRRAANYGYTF
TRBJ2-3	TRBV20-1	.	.	TGCAGTGCCGTGCACCAGGATACGCAGTATTTT	CSAVHQDTQYF
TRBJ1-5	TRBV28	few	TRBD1	TGTGCCAGCAACCCTGGGGACAGGTTTCTTTTCCAGCATTTT	CASNPGDRFLFQHF